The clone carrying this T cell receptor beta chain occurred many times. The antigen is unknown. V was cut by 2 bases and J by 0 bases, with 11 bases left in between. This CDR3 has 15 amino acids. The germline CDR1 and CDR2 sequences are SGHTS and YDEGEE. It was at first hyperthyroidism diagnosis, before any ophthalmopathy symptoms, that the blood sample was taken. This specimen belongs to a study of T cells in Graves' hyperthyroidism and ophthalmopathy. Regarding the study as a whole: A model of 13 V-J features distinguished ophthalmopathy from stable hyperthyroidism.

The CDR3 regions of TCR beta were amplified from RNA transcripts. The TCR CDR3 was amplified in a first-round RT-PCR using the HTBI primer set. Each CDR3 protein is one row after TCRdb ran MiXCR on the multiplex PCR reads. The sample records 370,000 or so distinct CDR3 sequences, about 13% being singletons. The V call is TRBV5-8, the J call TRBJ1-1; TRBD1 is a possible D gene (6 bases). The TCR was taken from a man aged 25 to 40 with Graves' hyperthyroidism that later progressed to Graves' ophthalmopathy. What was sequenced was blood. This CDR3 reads CASSFFGGMNTEAFF. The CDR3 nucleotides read TGTGCCAGCAGCTTTTTCGGGGGCATGAACACTGAAGCTTTCTTT.